This TCR beta chain was captured in a study of cytomegalovirus exposure and HLA in healthy donors. Study findings and constraints: Reports credit the classifier with highly specific, highly sensitive diagnosis of cytomegalovirus status. As a later analysis showed, a missense DCLRE1C variant was linked to trimming of TCR beta V- and J-genes. Among TCR sequences, most were rare, though some public TCRs appeared in many donors.

This CDR3 is 14 amino acids long. Germline CDR1 KGHSH, CDR2 LQKENI. V was cut by 3 bases and J by 4 bases, with 10 bases left in between. Nominally healthy donors were sampled, though unrecorded immune exposures were likely. Points on this clone: Its cognate antigen is unknown.

PCR employed 60 Vbeta and 13 Jbeta primers. Clones were sequenced by immunoSEQ multiplex PCR, and TCRdb holds only the in-frame ones, with some missing. Here the sample spans 220,000 or so clones, about 78% being singletons. The receptor was isolated from a male donor in good health and CMV-seronegative. Sequencing input: PBMCs. The V gene is TRBV18, the J gene TRBJ1-3; D is ambiguous. The CDR3, as DNA: TGTGCCAGCTCACCCGAAGGGAGAGGAAACACCATATATTTT. Protein product: CASSPEGRGNTIYF.